This T cell receptor beta chain was recorded in a study of T cell changes during pregnancy in multiple sclerosis. CDR1 is SGHAT and CDR2 is FQNNGV in the germline V gene. Trimming removed 5 bases from V and 10 bases from J, with 12 bases in between. The CDR3 is made up of 12 amino acids. This table comes from immunoSEQ multiplex PCR, and its TCRdb copy is limited to in-frame clones, with some not included. The table has under 65,000 clones, about 93% seen once. The material sequenced was CD4+ T cells from peripheral blood mononuclear cells, taken after pregnancy. The source of this sequence is a female donor in good health, enrolled as a control in a pregnancy study. The chain joins TRBV11-2 to TRBJ2-1, with D hard to call. This chain's CDR3 is CASSGWAREQFF. In DNA form, the CDR3 reads TGTGCCAGCAGCGGCTGGGCCAGAGAGCAGTTCTTC.